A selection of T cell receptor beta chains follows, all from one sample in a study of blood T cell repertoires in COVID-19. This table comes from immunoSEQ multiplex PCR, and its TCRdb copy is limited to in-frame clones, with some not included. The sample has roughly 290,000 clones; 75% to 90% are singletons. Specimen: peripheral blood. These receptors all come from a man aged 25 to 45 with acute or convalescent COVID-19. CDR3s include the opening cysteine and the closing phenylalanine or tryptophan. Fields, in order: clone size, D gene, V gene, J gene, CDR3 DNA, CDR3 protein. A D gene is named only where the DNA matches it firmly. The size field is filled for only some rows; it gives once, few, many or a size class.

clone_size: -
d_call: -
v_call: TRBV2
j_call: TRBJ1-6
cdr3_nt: TGTGCCAGCAGTATTCGGGGATATAATTCACCCCTCCACTTT
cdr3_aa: CASSIRGYNSPLHF

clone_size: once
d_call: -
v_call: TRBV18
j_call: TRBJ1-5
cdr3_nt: TGTGCCAGCTCACCACAGGGGTCGAGCAATCAGCCCCAGCATTTT
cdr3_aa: CASSPQGSSNQPQHF

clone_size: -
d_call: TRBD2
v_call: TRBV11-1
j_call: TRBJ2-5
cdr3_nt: TGTGCCAGCAGCTCGGGACTAGCGGTCCAAGAGACCCAGTACTTC
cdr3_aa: CASSSGLAVQETQYF

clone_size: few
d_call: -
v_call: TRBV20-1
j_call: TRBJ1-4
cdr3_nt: TGCAGTGCTACGGAGGGGGAAAAACTGTTTTTT
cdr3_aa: CSATEGEKLFF

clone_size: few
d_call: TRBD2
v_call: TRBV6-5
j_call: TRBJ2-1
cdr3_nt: TGTGCCAGGAGAGGGCTAGCGGGATTCAGCGAGCAGTTCTTC
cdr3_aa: CARRGLAGFSEQFF

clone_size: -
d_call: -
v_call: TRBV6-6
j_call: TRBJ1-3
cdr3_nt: TGTGCCAGCAGACCCGAGGGTTACGGAAACACCATATATTTT
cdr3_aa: CASRPEGYGNTIYF

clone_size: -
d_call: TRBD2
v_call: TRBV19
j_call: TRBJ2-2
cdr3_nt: TGTGCCAGTAGACGACGCCTAGCGGGGTCGAACACCGGGGAGCTGTTTTTT
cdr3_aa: CASRRRLAGSNTGELFF

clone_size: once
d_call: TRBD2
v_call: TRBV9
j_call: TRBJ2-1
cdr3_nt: TGTGCCAGCAGCGTATCGGCGGGAGACTACAATGAGCAGTTCTTC
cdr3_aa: CASSVSAGDYNEQFF

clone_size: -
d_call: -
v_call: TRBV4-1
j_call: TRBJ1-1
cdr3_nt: TGCGCCAGCAGCTCCCCGACCGCGGGCACTGAAGCTTTCTTT
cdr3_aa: CASSSPTAGTEAFF

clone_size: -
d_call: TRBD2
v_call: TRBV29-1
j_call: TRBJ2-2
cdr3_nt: TGCAGCGTTACCGGGATCCTAGCGGGAGGGCCTTCTGTCGCCGGGGAGCTGTTTTTT
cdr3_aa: CSVTGILAGGPSVAGELFF

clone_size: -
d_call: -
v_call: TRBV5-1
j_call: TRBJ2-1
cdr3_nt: TGCGCCAGCAGTTTAACCGGGGGAACCTACAATGAGCAGTTCTTC
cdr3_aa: CASSLTGGTYNEQFF

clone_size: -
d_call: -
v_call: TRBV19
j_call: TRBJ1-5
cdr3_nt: TGTGCCAGTAACGGAATAGGGGATGGTCAGCCCCAGCATTTT
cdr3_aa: CASNGIGDGQPQHF

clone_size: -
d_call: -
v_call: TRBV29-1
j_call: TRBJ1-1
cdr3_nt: TGCAGCGTTGTGAAACACATGAACACTGAAGCTTTCTTT
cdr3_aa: CSVVKHMNTEAFF

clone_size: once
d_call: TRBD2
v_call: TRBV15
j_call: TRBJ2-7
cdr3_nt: TGTGCCACCAGCAGGGGGGGGACTAGCGGGCTATACGAGCAGTACTTC
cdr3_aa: CATSRGGTSGLYEQYF

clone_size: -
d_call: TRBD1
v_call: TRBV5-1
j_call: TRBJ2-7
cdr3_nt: TGCGCCAGCAGCGTCCCGGGACAGGGCACCCACGAGCAGTACTTC
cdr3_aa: CASSVPGQGTHEQYF

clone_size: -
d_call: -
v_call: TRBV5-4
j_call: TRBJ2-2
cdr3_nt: TGTGCCAGCAGCTGGGAGGACGCCACCGGGGAGCTGTTTTTT
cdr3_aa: CASSWEDATGELFF

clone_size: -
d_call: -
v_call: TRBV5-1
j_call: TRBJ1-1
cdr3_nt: TGCGCCAGCAGCTTGGGAAGGGGTGAAGCTTTCTTT
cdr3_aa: CASSLGRGEAFF

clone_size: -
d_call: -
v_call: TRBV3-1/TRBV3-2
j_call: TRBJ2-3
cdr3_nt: TGTGCCAGCAGCCAAGCAGGACCCCAGGGGGGTGGTACGCAGTATTTT
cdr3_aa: CASSQAGPQGGGTQYF

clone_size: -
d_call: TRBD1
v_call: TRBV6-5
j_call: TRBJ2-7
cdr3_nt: TGTGCCAGCAGCGGAGGACAGGGGCCCTTGGAGGGGCAGTACTTC
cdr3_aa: CASSGGQGPLEGQYF

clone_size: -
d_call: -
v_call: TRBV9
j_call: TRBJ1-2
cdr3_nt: TGTGCCAGCAGCGAGACAGGTGGTTACTATGGCTACACCTTC
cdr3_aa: CASSETGGYYGYTF

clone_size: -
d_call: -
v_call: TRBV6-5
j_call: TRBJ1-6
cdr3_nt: TGTGCCAGCAGCCCACCCAGGTCGGATTCACCCCTCCACTTT
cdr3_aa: CASSPPRSDSPLHF

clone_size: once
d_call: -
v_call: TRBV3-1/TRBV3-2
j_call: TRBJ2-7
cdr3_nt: TGTGCCAGCAGCCGTCGAGCGGTAGCGTACGAGCAGTACTTC
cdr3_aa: CASSRRAVAYEQYF

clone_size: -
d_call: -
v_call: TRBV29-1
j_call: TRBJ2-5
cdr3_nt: TGCAGCGTTGCGGTAGGGAGGGAGACCCAGTACTTC
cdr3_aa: CSVAVGRETQYF

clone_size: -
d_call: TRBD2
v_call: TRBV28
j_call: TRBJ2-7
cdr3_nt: TGTGCCAGCAGTTTGACTAGCGGCTCACTCTCGCAGTACTTC
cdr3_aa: CASSLTSGSLSQYF

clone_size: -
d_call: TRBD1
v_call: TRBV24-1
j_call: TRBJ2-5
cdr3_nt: TGTGCCACCAGTGACTATCAGCCCGGGACAGTGCAAGAGACCCAGTACTTC
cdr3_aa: CATSDYQPGTVQETQYF

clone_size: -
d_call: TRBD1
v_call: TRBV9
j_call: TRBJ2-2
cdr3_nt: TGTGCCAGCAGCGTAGAAGGGGGCGGGCAAAACACCGGGGAGCTGTTTTTT
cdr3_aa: CASSVEGGGQNTGELFF

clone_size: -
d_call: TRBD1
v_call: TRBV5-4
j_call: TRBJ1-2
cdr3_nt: TGTGCCAGCAGCTTGGGGGCAGGGGGTATGGATGGCTACACCTTC
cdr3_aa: CASSLGAGGMDGYTF

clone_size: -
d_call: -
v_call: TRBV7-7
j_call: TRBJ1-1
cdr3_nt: TGTGCTAGCAGCTTGTCTCGGAACACTGAAGCTTTCTTT
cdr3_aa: CASSLSRNTEAFF

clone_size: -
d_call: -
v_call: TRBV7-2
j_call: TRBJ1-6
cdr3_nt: TGTGCCAGCAGCTTAGAGCGACAGAGGAATTCACCCCTCCACTTT
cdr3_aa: CASSLERQRNSPLHF

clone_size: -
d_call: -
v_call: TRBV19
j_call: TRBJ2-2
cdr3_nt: TGTGCCACACACGTAGAGCCAGGGATGGGCGGGGAGCTGTTTTTT
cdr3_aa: CATHVEPGMGGELFF

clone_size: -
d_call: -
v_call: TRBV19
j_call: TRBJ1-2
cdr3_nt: TGTGCCAGTAGTATACTGGGTAGGGGCCCGGATGGCTACACCTTC
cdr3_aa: CASSILGRGPDGYTF

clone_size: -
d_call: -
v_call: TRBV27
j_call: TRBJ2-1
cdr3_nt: TGTGCCAGCAGTTTAAACAGTCTTAATGAGCAGTTCTTC
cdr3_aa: CASSLNSLNEQFF

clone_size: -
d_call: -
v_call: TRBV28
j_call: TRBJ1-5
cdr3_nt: TGTGCCAGCAGTTTTTCCGCGGGGGTAAGTCAGCCCCAGCATTTT
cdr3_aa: CASSFSAGVSQPQHF

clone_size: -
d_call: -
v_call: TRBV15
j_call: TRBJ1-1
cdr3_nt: TGTGCCACCAGCAGTAACAGCCGGTCGAACACTGAAGCTTTCTTT
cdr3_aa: CATSSNSRSNTEAFF

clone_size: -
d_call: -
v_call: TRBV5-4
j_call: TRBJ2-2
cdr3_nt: TGTGCCAGCAGCTTGGAACAGGGGGGGGACACCGGGGAGCTGTTTTTT
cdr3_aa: CASSLEQGGDTGELFF

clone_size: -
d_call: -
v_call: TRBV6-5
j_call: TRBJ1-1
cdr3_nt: TGTGCCAGCAGTTACTCGTTAGCCAGCTTGAACACTGAAGCTTTCTTT
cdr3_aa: CASSYSLASLNTEAFF

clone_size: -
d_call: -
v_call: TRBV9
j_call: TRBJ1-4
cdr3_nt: TGTGCCAGCAGCGTATCTATCCCTCAGGGCGCAACTAATGAAAAACTGTTTTTT
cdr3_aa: CASSVSIPQGATNEKLFF

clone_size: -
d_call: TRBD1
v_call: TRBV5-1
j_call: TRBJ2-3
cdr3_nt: TGCGCCAGCAGCAAACAGGGGGCCCCGACAGATACGCAGTATTTT
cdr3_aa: CASSKQGAPTDTQYF

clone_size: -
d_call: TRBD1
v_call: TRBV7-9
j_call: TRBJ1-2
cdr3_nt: TGTGCCAGCACCTTGGGACAGGGGGACGATGGCTACACCTTC
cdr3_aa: CASTLGQGDDGYTF

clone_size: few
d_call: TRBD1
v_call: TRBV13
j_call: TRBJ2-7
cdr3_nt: TGTGCCAGCAGCTCGGGACAGGGGTCATACGAGCAGTACTTC
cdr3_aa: CASSSGQGSYEQYF

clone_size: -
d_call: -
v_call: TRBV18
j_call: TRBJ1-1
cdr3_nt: TGTGCCAGCTCATCGGACTATAGGGACACTGAAGCTTTCTTT
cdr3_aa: CASSSDYRDTEAFF

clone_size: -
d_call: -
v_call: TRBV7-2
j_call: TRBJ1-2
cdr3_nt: TGTGCCAGCAGCTTTAGGGGTAGCCTTAACTATGGCTACACCTTC
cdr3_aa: CASSFRGSLNYGYTF

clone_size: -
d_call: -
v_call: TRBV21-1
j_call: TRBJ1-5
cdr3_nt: TGTGCCAGCAGCCCCCAAGAGCGGAATCAGCCCCAGCATTTT
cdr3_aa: CASSPQERNQPQHF

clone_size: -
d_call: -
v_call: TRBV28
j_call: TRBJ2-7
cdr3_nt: TGTGCCAGCAGTTTTGGTGGTTTCACTTACTTC
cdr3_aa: CASSFGGFTYF

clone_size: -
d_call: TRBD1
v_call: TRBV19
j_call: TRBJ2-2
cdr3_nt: TGTGCCAGTCAACGGCAGGGGGCTCCCGGGGAGCTGTTTTTT
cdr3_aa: CASQRQGAPGELFF

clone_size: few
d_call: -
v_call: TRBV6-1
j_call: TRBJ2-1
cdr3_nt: TGTGCCAGCAGTGAACTAGCTGGCTCCTACAATGAGCAGTTCTTC
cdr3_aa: CASSELAGSYNEQFF

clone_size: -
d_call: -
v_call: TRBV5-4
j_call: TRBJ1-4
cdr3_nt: TGTGCCAGCAGCTCTGTCGGTTCCGAAAAACTGTTTTTT
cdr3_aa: CASSSVGSEKLFF

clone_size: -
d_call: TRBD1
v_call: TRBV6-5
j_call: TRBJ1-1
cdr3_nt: TGTGCCAGCAGAGTTGACAGGGGGAACACTGAAGCTTTCTTT
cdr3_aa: CASRVDRGNTEAFF

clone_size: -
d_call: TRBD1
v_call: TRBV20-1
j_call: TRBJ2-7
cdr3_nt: TGCAGTGCTAGTCGACAGGGCCGAGAGCAGTACTTC
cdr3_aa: CSASRQGREQYF

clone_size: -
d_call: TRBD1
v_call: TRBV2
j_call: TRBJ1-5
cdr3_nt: TGTGCCAGCTCGGGACAGACCAATCAGCCCCAGCATTTT
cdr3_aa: CASSGQTNQPQHF

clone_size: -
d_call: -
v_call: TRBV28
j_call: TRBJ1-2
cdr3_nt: TGTGCCAGCACCTCCCTCCGGGACTATGGCTACACCTTC
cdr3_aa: CASTSLRDYGYTF

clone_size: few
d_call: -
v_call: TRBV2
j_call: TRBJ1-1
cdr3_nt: TGTGCCAGCAGTGGGGCCCTGGGGAACACTGAAGCTTTCTTT
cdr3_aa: CASSGALGNTEAFF

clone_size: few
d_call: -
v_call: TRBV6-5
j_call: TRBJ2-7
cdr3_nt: TGTGCCAGCAGTTACAGACTCTCCTACGAGCAGTACTTC
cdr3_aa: CASSYRLSYEQYF

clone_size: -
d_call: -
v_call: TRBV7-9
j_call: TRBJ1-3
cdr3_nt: TGTGCCAGCAGCGCGTCAGGAGGCCTGCTCTCTGGAAACACCATATATTTT
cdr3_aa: CASSASGGLLSGNTIYF